Listed below are T cell receptor beta chains from one sample, sequenced in a study of shared clonotypes between healthy human individuals. Generated by immunoSEQ multiplex PCR, the TCRdb table keeps only in-frame clones and is missing some. The data contain about 2.2 million clones, roughly 93% of them seen just once; the ten biggest clones take up 1.5% to 2%. Sample: naive CD8+ T cells from PBMCs. All receptors come from a man between 18 and 35 years old in good health. Some clones in this sample may be carry-over from other donors' samples. CDR3s include the opening cysteine and the closing phenylalanine or tryptophan. A D gene is named only where the DNA matches it firmly. Size values are once, few and many counts, or a class for expanded clones, and some rows have none.

NA	NA	TRBV27	TRBJ2-7	TGTGCCAGCAGTTTTCAACCGCCCCCCCTCGAGCAGTACTTC	CASSFQPPPLEQYF
NA	NA	TRBV28	TRBJ2-4	TGTGCCAGCAGTTTAAGGGGAAGAAACATTCAGTACTTC	CASSLRGRNIQYF
NA	TRBD2	TRBV6-6	TRBJ2-1	TGTGCCAGCAGTTTCATCGCGGGGGCCTACAATGAGCAGTTCTTC	CASSFIAGAYNEQFF
NA	NA	TRBV5-4	TRBJ1-1	TGTGCCAGCAGCTTAAGGTCAGACATGAACACTGAAGCTTTCTTT	CASSLRSDMNTEAFF
once	NA	TRBV27	TRBJ1-1	TGTGCCAGCAGTTTATCCTTCGGAATGGGGTACACTGAAGCTTTCTTT	CASSLSFGMGYTEAFF
NA	TRBD1	TRBV9	TRBJ1-4	TGTGCCAGCAGCGGGACAGGGGGGAGGTCTAATGAAAAACTGTTTTTT	CASSGTGGRSNEKLFF
NA	NA	TRBV27	TRBJ2-4	TGTGCCAGCAGTTTTTTGTCCAAAAACATTCAGTACTTC	CASSFLSKNIQYF
NA	NA	TRBV4-1	TRBJ1-1	TGCGCCAGCAGCACCCCATTCGGGGGGACTGAAGCTTTCTTT	CASSTPFGGTEAFF
NA	TRBD2	TRBV7-9	TRBJ2-3	TGTGCCAGCATCCTGGGGACTAGCGGCACAGATACGCAGTATTTT	CASILGTSGTDTQYF
NA	NA	TRBV5-5	TRBJ1-1	TGTGCCAGCAGCTCTTTGGGCACTGAAGCTTTCTTT	CASSSLGTEAFF
once	TRBD1	TRBV19	TRBJ2-1	TGTGCCAGCGGGACAGGTCACAATGAGCAGTTCTTC	CASGTGHNEQFF
NA	NA	TRBV25-1	TRBJ1-4	TGTGCCAGCAGTGAAAGCGGTGAAAAACTGTTTTTT	CASSESGEKLFF
once	NA	TRBV4-3	TRBJ1-1	TGCGCCAGCAGCCAAGGTATGAGGGAAACTGAAGCTTTCTTT	CASSQGMRETEAFF
NA	NA	TRBV9	TRBJ2-5	TGTGCCAGCAGCGTACAGGCAGCGGGTGGGGAGACCCAGTACTTC	CASSVQAAGGETQYF
NA	TRBD1	TRBV5-1	TRBJ1-1	TGCGCCAGCAGCGACACGTCGGGACAGACGAACACTGAAGCTTTCTTT	CASSDTSGQTNTEAFF
NA	TRBD2	TRBV15	TRBJ2-5	TGTGCCACCAGCAGGACTAGCGGGCCCCAAGAGACCCAGTACTTC	CATSRTSGPQETQYF
NA	NA	TRBV2	TRBJ1-2	TGTGCCAGCAGTGAATGGGATCCGAAAGGGGCTAACTATGGCTACACCTTC	CASSEWDPKGANYGYTF
NA	NA	TRBV28	TRBJ2-7	TGTGCCAGCACTTTAAGGGGACCCGGTGTAGACGAGCAGTACTTC	CASTLRGPGVDEQYF
NA	NA	TRBV5-1	TRBJ2-3	TGCGCCAGCAGCTTGAGTTTGGATACGCAGTATTTT	CASSLSLDTQYF
NA	NA	TRBV9	TRBJ2-1	TGTGCCAGCAGCCTCACCGGACATGAGCAGTTCTTC	CASSLTGHEQFF
NA	NA	TRBV11-2	TRBJ2-7	TGTGCCAGCAGCCAAGGGGTAGGGTCGTACGAGCAGTACTTC	CASSQGVGSYEQYF
NA	NA	TRBV6-5	TRBJ1-1	TGTGCCAGCAGTTACAGCCGGCTGAACACTGAAGCTTTCTTT	CASSYSRLNTEAFF
NA	NA	TRBV19	TRBJ1-2	TGTGCCAGTAGAGGACAGCCCTACTATGGCTACACCTTC	CASRGQPYYGYTF
NA	TRBD2	TRBV4-1	TRBJ2-2	TGCGCCAGCAGCCAGGGTCTAGCGGGGAACACCGGGGAGCTGTTTTTT	CASSQGLAGNTGELFF
NA	NA	TRBV1	TRBJ1-2	TGCACCAGCAGCCCAGTGGGGACAAGGTTCGATGGCTACACCTTC	CTSSPVGTRFDGYTF
NA	TRBD1	TRBV11-2	TRBJ2-5	TGTGCCAGCAGCTTGGGGACAGGGTGGCAAGAGACCCAGTACTTC	CASSLGTGWQETQYF